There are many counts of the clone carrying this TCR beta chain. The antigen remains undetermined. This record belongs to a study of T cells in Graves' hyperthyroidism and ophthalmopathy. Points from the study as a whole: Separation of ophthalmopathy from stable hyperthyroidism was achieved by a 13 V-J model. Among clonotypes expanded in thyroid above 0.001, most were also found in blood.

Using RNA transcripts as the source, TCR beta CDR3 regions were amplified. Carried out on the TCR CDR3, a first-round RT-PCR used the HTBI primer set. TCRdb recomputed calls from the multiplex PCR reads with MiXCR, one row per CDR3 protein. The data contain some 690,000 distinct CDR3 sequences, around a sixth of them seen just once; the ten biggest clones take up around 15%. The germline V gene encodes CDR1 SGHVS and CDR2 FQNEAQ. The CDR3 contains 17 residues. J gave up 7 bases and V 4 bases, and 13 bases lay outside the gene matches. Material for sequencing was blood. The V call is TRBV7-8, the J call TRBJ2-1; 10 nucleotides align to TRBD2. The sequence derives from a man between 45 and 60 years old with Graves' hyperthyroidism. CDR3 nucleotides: TGTGCCAGCAGCTCCTTAGCGGGAGGCCTTTTAGGAAATGAGCAGTTCTTC. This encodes CASSSLAGGLLGNEQFF.